This record looks at one T cell receptor beta chain sequence and its context. It has no known antigen specificity. No much larger clone exists at a distance of one base, and base qualities are not known. The source of the sample is a study of CD8+ T cells in alopecia areata (dated by TCRdb to between 2018 and 2020). Background on the whole study: The treated patients, all with moderate-to-severe alopecia areata, were enrolled in an open-label pilot trial of oral tofacitinib given at 5 to 10 mg twice daily. Human TCRbeta sequencing covered scalp tissue and sorted CD4+ and CD8+ peripheral blood T cells from patchy and totalis/universalis alopecia areata patients and healthy controls. Amplification of TCRbeta CDR3 regions was done by immunoSEQ multiplex PCR using 35 Vbeta forward primers and 13 Jbeta reverse primers. Patients stayed on tofacitinib for 6 to 18 months and then had 6 months of follow-up off drug so that delayed response and recurrence could be assessed. Scalp clonality was compared across normal scalp (n=4), patchy alopecia areata scalp (n=8), and alopecia totalis/universalis scalp (n=8). Biopsies were taken from tofacitinib-treated patients at baseline and again at 4 and 24 weeks into treatment, and several of those patients also had a later scalp biopsy. The SALT score, which quantifies the percentage of affected scalp surface area, was used to measure disease severity in treated patients. To study T cell clonal expansion in alopecia areata, the researchers applied high-throughput TCRbeta sequencing to both the C3H/HeJ mouse model and human patients. RNA was extracted with the PAXgene miRNA kit for fixed scalp, the miRNeasy kit for PBMCs, and the RNeasy kit for mouse skin.

The sample's time point label is to be understood as: less than 30 weeks on oral tofacitinib. This specimen's treatment or condition label, interpreted: oral pan-JAK inhibitor, 5-10 mg twice daily. Lesional scalp punch biopsies and peripheral blood were obtained from alopecia areata patients. PBMCs were isolated by density centrifugation and stained for CD3, CD4 and CD8, and CD4+ and CD8+ T cells were sorted on a FACSAria. CDR1 SEHNR and CDR2 FQNEAQ are derived from the germline V gene (reference sequence). The CDR3 covers 17 residues, taking in both the cysteine and the phenylalanine. The DNA shown is the 51-base CDR3, in frame from base 1. Library method: the immunoSEQ multiplex PCR assay. RNA was extracted from all samples and reverse transcribed into cDNA, which served as template for TCR sequencing. SuperScript III was used to make first-strand cDNA, primed with a 2:1 mix of oligo-dT and random hexamers. A synthetic immune receptor repertoire was used to assess amplification bias, and residual bias was removed computationally. Per the original workflow: Raw reads were preprocessed for error removal, and CDR3 was defined according to IMGT conventions as running from the conserved cysteine to phenylalanine. Clonality was computed by normalizing Shannon entropy by log2 of the number of productive unique TCRs and subtracting the result from 1. Whether each scalp clone was CD4 or CD8 was inferred by checking scalp TCRbeta sequences against the CD4 and CD8 repertoires from sorted blood. TCRdb re-hosts the immuneACCESS table, in-frame sequences only. Its copies lack some clones; in the studies checked, an unresolved V gene accounts for under half of them, and the cause for the rest is not known. V, J and clone size are taken as reported in that table, and D and trimming were inferred from the DNA itself. The sample yields some 80,000 clones; around 65% were counted once. Of the sample, about a quarter is held by the ten largest clones.

General study outcomes and caveats: Compared with normal scalp, lesional scalp had higher clonality and more expanded CD8+ clones, particularly in alopecia totalis/universalis, a pattern that suggests antigenic drive. Many expanded lesional clones persisted in scalp and blood during tofacitinib treatment, which may partly explain relapse after stopping treatment. Because the treated cohort was small and had only one nonresponder, larger studies are needed to examine links between baseline CD8+ expansion and response. Shared TCR sequences between patients were less evident than in mice, which may be partly attributable to HLA diversity in the patient population. Unlike mouse skin, which is dominated by gammadelta T cells, normal human skin has resident alphabeta T cells that are also sequenced, and this complicates analysis of the scalp TCR repertoire. Tofacitinib significantly decreased scalp clonality and the number of expanded CD8+ clones among the top 100 scalp clones.

This TCR derives from a human donor with alopecia areata. Recombination connected TRBV7-9 to TRBJ2-5; 7 junctional bases match TRBD1. The J call may be incorrect, as the DNA end agrees better with TRBJ2-7. The specimen was CD8+ T cells sorted from blood, collected at week 24, from a patient treated with tofacitinib. The CDR3 protein sequence reads: CASSLTLDRVGVYEQYF. The nucleotide sequence is TGTGCCAGCAGCTTAACCTTAGACAGGGTTGGGGTCTACGAGCAGTACTTC.